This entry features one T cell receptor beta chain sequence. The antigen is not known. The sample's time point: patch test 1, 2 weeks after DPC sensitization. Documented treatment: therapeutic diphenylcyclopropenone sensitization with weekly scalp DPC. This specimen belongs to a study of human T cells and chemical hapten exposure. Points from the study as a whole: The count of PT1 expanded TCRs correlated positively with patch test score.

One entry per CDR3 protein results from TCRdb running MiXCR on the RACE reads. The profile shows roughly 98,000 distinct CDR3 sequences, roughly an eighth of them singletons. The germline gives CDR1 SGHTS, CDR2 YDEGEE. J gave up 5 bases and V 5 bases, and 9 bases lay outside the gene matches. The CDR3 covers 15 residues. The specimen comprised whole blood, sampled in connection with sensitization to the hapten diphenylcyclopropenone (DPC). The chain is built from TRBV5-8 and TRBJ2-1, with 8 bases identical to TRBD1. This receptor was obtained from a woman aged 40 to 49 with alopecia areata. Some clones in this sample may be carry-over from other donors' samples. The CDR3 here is CASRGQEALHNEQFF. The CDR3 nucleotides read TGTGCCAGCAGGGGACAGGAAGCACTACACAATGAGCAGTTCTTC.